Here is one T cell receptor beta chain with its context. Its antigen is not identified. These data originate in a study of graft-versus-host responses after intestinal transplantation. V shed 5 bases and J shed 6 bases, with 23 bases lying between them. CDR3 length: 16 amino acids. In germline, CDR1 is MNHEY, CDR2 SMNVEV (reference sequence). TCRdb's copy holds only in-frame clones and misses some; the assay was immunoSEQ multiplex PCR. The repertoire holds tens of thousands of clones, with approximately 92% as singletons. General study findings and limits: Early post-transplant HvG declines were associated with peak circulating GvH clone levels.

The V gene is TRBV27, the J gene TRBJ2-7; D is undetermined. The source is a human patient who received an intestinal transplant, so some T cells may come from the graft donor. Sequenced here: PBMCs, sampled 750 to 850 days after a first intestinal transplant, on the day of a second. The CDR3 spells CASSDPGGVSIGEQYF. DNA of the CDR3: TGTGCCAGCAGTGATCCAGGCGGAGTATCTATTGGCGAGCAGTACTTC.